These 7 T cell receptor beta chains share one sample of origin, sequenced in a study of T cells expressing NK-cell markers. TCRdb reprocessed the 5' RACE reads and reports one entry per CDR3 protein, with no DNA. Seen in this sample are 400,000 to 500,000 distinct CDR3 sequences; the ten most common clones hold approximately 6.8%. The sequenced sample consisted of blood T cells: a sorted CD56 or NKG2C T cell subset, CD4+ or CD8+ T cells, or bulk PBMC T cells (not recorded which). Source of these receptors: a woman aged 18 to 75 in good health.

V and J are TRBV11-2 and TRBJ2-5; TCRdb's D call, TRBD2, is unchecked because there is no DNA. Germline CDR1 SGHAT, CDR2 FQNNGV. There are 16 residues in the CDR3. This CDR3 reads CASSFRGLADRETQYF. Combining the CDR3 with reference TRBV11-2 and TRBJ2-5 gives the whole variable domain EAGVAQSPRYKIIEKRQSVAFWCNPISGHATLYWYQQILGQGPKLLIQFQNNGVVDDSQLPKDRFSAERLKGVDSTLKIQPAKLEDSAVYLCASSFRGLADRETQYFGPGTRLLVL.

The chain combines TRBV10-3 with TRBJ1-2; TCRdb names TRBD1, which stays unverified in the absence of DNA. The CDR3 contains 15 residues. Germline assignment: CDR1 ENHRY and CDR2 SYGVKD. The CDR3 is CAISERGGEDYGYTF.

The chain joins TRBV5-1 to TRBJ2-1; the D call of TRBD1 rests on TCRdb alone, since no DNA is present to check it. The CDR3 spans 16 residues. Germline V gene sequence: CDR1 SGHRS, CDR2 YFSETQ. The CDR3: CASIGLPGSRDNEQFF.

This chain uses TRBV5-1 with TRBJ2-5. The germline V gene has CDR1 SGHRS and CDR2 YFSETQ. The CDR3 totals 12 residues. The CDR3 protein is CASSLQLETQYF.

This chain uses TRBV20-1 with TRBJ2-5; absent DNA, TCRdb's TRBD1 call cannot be checked. CDR3 length: 13 residues. Germline CDR1 DFQATT, CDR2 SNEGSKA (reference sequence). Here the CDR3 reads CSANREIQETQYF.

The genes are TRBV12-3 or TRBV12-4 and TRBJ1-1; TCRdb calls TRBD1, which cannot be checked without DNA. This CDR3 has 15 amino acids. Here the CDR3 reads CASSFLVRGYTEAFF.

The V gene is TRBV6-2 or TRBV6-3, the J gene TRBJ1-1; TCRdb proposes TRBD1, but this gene call is untestable without DNA. The CDR3 is 15 residues long. CDR1 is MNHEY and CDR2 is SVGEGT in the germline V gene. The CDR3 here is CASRTGAGGLTEAFF.